What follows are 11 T cell receptor beta chains derived from one specimen sequenced in a study of OX40 agonist ivuxolimab in advanced cancers. Generated by immunoSEQ multiplex PCR, the TCRdb table keeps only in-frame clones and is missing some. The sample lists fewer than 85,000 clones, about 86% occurring once. The sequenced sample was CD4+ or CD8+ T cells sorted from blood, obtained in a trial of the OX40 agonist ivuxolimab. These receptors all stem from an adult with an advanced solid tumor such as melanoma, head and neck, liver or kidney cancer.

This chain's CDR3 is CASSFILSSYNEQFF. In DNA, the CDR3 is TGTGCCAGCAGCTTTATTTTAAGCTCCTACAATGAGCAGTTCTTC. The V and J genes are TRBV5-6 and TRBJ2-1; D is undetermined. The CDR3 has 15 amino acids. The V end was cut by 2 bases, the J end by 0 bases, with 9 bases between. CDR1 SGHDT and CDR2 YYEEEE come from the germline V gene.

The J gene is TRBJ2-1, the V gene TRBV6-5; a possible D gene is TRBD2 (6 bases). This CDR3 spans 15 amino acids. CDR1 is MNHEY, CDR2 SVGAGI, per germline. Trimming removed 0 bases from V and 4 bases from J, with 10 bases in between. Here the CDR3 reads CASSYSGTLYNEQFF. DNA of the CDR3: TGTGCCAGCAGTTACTCAGGGACTCTGTACAATGAGCAGTTCTTC.

This clone appeared a few times. The chain is built from TRBV11-3 and TRBJ2-1; 7 positions match TRBD2. There are 15 residues in the CDR3. CDR1 SGHNT and CDR2 YENEEA come from the germline V gene. After removal of 5 bases from V and 2 bases from J, the junction contained 6 bases not matched to a gene. The DNA for the CDR3 is TGTGCCAGCAGCCGGGACTACCGAACCTACAATGAGCAGTTCTTC. Translated: CASSRDYRTYNEQFF.

The chain recombines TRBV5-1 with TRBJ2-3, with 9 bases identical to TRBD1. The CDR3 extends over 13 amino acids. Germline CDR1 reads SGHRS; CDR2 reads YFSETQ. V trimming: 4 bases; J trimming: 5 bases; junction bases outside the gene matches: 2. CDR3 coding DNA: TGCGCCAGCAGCCGGGACAGGGTAGATACGCAGTATTTT. Translated: CASSRDRVDTQYF. Full variable domain (rest looked up from reference TRBV5-1 and TRBJ2-3): KAGVTQTPRYLIKTRGQQVTLSCSPISGHRSVSWYQQTPGQGLQFLFEYFSETQRNKGNFPGRFSGRQFSNSRSEMNVSTLELGDSALYLCASSRDRVDTQYFGPGTRLTVL.

This clone was detected only once. The gene calls are TRBV6-5 and TRBJ1-6; D is ambiguous. Germline values: CDR1 MNHEY, CDR2 SVGAGI. This CDR3 contains 13 residues. Trimming shortened V by 4 bases and J by 8 bases, and 9 bases separated the two germline ends. For the CDR3, the DNA is TGTGCCAGCAGTTTGGATGGAGATTCACCCCTCCACTTT. Its protein product is CASSLDGDSPLHF.

V and J are TRBV9 and TRBJ1-1, with 8 bases that match TRBD1. The V gene end was trimmed by 2 bases and the J gene end by 3 bases; junction bases not matched to a gene: 3. CDR3 length: 14 residues. Germline V gene data show CDR1 as SGDLS and CDR2 as YYNGEE. For the CDR3, the DNA is TGTGCCAGCAGCGTCAAGGACAGGGACACTGAAGCTTTCTTT. It codes for CASSVKDRDTEAFF.

V is TRBV6-6 and J is TRBJ1-1, with D perhaps TRBD1 (5 bases). Germline CDR1 MNHNY, CDR2 SVGAGI (reference sequence). Trimming cost V 1 base and J 7 bases, with 7 bases left between them. This CDR3 is built from 12 residues. The CDR3 coding sequence is TGTGCCAGCAGTTACTTGACAGTTGAAGCTTTCTTT. Translation: CASSYLTVEAFF.

Turning to this clone: This same CDR3 is encoded by further DNA sequences in the sample. For the CDR3, the DNA is TGCGCCAGCAGCTTCGGCAGGGGGGGCGAAAAACTGTTTTTT. Translating gives CASSFGRGGEKLFF. The V gene is TRBV5-1, the J gene TRBJ1-4; 7 nucleotides line up with TRBD1. The CDR3 contains 14 residues. The germline V gene has CDR1 SGHRS and CDR2 YFSETQ. The junction had 6 bases not matched to a gene; V was cut back by 2 bases and J by 8 bases.

This chain's CDR3 is CASSRRLAGGTDTQYF. CDR3 DNA sequence: TGTGCCAGCTCACGTCGACTAGCGGGAGGAACAGATACGCAGTATTTT. J is TRBJ2-3 and V is TRBV18; 13 bases map to TRBD2. CDR1 and CDR2 (germline): KGHSH, LQKENI. The V gene end was trimmed by 4 bases and the J gene end by 3 bases; junction bases not matched to a gene: 4. CDR3 length equals 16 residues.

V and J are TRBV14 and TRBJ2-1, with 9 bases matching TRBD2. The germline V gene has CDR1 SGHDN and CDR2 FVKESK. The length of the CDR3 is 20 residues. V shed 0 bases, J shed 9 bases, and the junction held 21 bases outside the gene matches. The CDR3 reads CASSQDRRGWFGTSRGEQFF. In nucleotides, the CDR3 is TGTGCCAGCAGCCAAGATAGGAGAGGGTGGTTTGGGACTAGCCGTGGTGAGCAGTTCTTC. The full variable domain, in which reference TRBV14 and TRBJ2-1 provide the parts outside the CDR3, is EAGVTQFPSHSVIEKGQTVTLRCDPISGHDNLYWYRRVMGKEIKFLLHFVKESKQDESGMPNNRFLAERTGGTYSTLKVQPAELEDSGVYFCASSQDRRGWFGTSRGEQFFGPGTRLTVL.

The gene calls are TRBV19 and TRBJ1-2, with unresolved D. Trimming removed 6 bases from V and 0 bases from J, with 2 bases in between. Germline V CDR1 and CDR2: LNHDA, SQIVND (reference sequence). This CDR3 spans 11 amino acids. The CDR3 region has the DNA TGTGCCAGTAGGACTAACTATGGCTACACCTTC. It translates to CASRTNYGYTF.